The next 6 T cell receptor beta chains were all read from a single sample in a study of cytomegalovirus exposure and HLA in healthy donors. Using immunoSEQ multiplex PCR, the repertoire was profiled, and TCRdb retains in-frame clones only, with some absent. The table includes roughly 100,000 clones, about 85% detected once. What was sequenced was PBMCs. Receptor source: a woman aged 18-35 years in good health and CMV-seropositive.

CDR3 loop: CASSATQAFYEQYF. The CDR3 region has the DNA TGTGCCAGCAGCGCAACCCAAGCCTTCTACGAGCAGTACTTC. This sequence joins TRBV5-6 and TRBJ2-7, with D hard to call. Germline CDR1 SGHDT, CDR2 YYEEEE. Between the trimmed V and J ends, which lost 4 bases and 3 bases, there was a span of 14 bases. The length of the CDR3 is 14 residues.

The chain couples TRBV4-3 to TRBJ1-5; D might be TRBD1 (5 bases). This CDR3 is built from 17 residues. CDR1 and CDR2 from the germline V gene are LGHNA and YSLEER. Trimming stripped 0 bases from V and 5 bases from J, with 17 bases between. The CDR3: CASSQELGGGGYQPQHF. The CDR3 coding sequence is TGCGCCAGCAGCCAAGAATTAGGAGGTGGGGGGTATCAGCCCCAGCATTTT.

V is TRBV7-8 and J is TRBJ2-3; 8 nucleotides agree with TRBD2. The germline V gene encodes CDR1 SGHVS and CDR2 FQNEAQ. The CDR3 contains 14 residues. V gave up 1 base and J gave up 4 bases; unmatched junction bases: 1. The CDR3 nucleotides are TGTGCCAGCAGCTTAGTCGGGGGGGCAGATACGCAGTATTTT. It is translated as CASSLVGGADTQYF.

V gene TRBV5-8 combines with J gene TRBJ2-7; D may be TRBD1 (7 bases). Trimming took 0 bases from V and 4 from J, leaving 20 bases between them. CDR1 SGHTS and CDR2 YDEGEE come from the germline V gene. The CDR3 totals 17 residues. CDR3 amino acids: CASSLVGTAARGYEQYF. CDR3 nucleotide sequence: TGTGCCAGCAGCTTGGTCGGGACAGCCGCCCGGGGGTACGAGCAGTACTTC. Supplemented by reference TRBV5-8 and TRBJ2-7, the full variable domain reads EAGVTQSPTHLIKTRGQQATLRCSPISGHTSVYWYQQALGLGLQFLLWYDEGEERNRGNFPPRFSGRQFPNYSSELNVNALELEDSALYLCASSLVGTAARGYEQYFGPGTRLTVT.

This chain links TRBV2 with TRBJ2-7; D ambiguous. This CDR3 comprises 11 residues. Trimming left V 7 bases short and J 3 bases short, with 7 bases between. Looked up from germline, CDR1 is SNHLY and CDR2 is FYNNEI. The CDR3 sequence is CASTEVYEQYF. Written as DNA, the CDR3 is TGTGCCAGCACCGAGGTCTACGAGCAGTACTTC.

The DNA of the CDR3 is TGTGCCAGCAGCTTTACGGGGGGAGGTACTGAAGCTTTCTTT. Translation gives CASSFTGGGTEAFF. The chain has TRBV5-4 and TRBJ1-1, with D tentatively TRBD1 (5 bases). Trimming pared 2 bases from V and 5 bases from J, leaving 13 bases between. Germline CDR1 is SGHNT and CDR2 is YYREEE (reference sequence). This CDR3 contains 14 residues.